Listed below are T cell receptor beta chains from one sample, sequenced in a study of T cell responses to AZD1222 COVID-19 vaccine. Assay used: immunoSEQ multiplex PCR; TCRdb lists only in-frame clones, some missing. The sample carries fewer than 130,000 clones, 80% to 95% recorded once. Material: peripheral blood, obtained 28 days after the second AZD1222 dose. These receptor sequences come from an adult who received the AZD1222 COVID-19 vaccine. The CDR3 runs from the conserved cysteine through the conserved F or W. D genes are given only for firm matches. Clone sizes are given selectively: once, few, many, or a class where the clone is expanded.

clone size,V gene,J gene,D gene,CDR3 DNA,CDR3 protein
once,TRBV2,TRBJ1-5,-,TGTGCCAGCAGTGAAGAGCGCCAGTTTAGTCAGCCCCAGCATTTT,CASSEERQFSQPQHF
-,TRBV9,TRBJ2-2,-,TGTGCCAGCAGCGTAGCTTGGGCAGCGAACACCGGGGAGCTGTTTTTT,CASSVAWAANTGELFF
-,TRBV10-3,TRBJ1-5,-,TGTGCCATCAGTGAGTCCGGGGACTATCAGCCCCAGCATTTT,CAISESGDYQPQHF
-,TRBV6-2/TRBV6-3,TRBJ2-6,-,TGTGCCAGCAGTTACGATGTCTCTGGGGCCAACGTCCTGACTTTC,CASSYDVSGANVLTF
once,TRBV5-6,TRBJ1-2,-,TGTGCCAGCAGCACCTTTAATGGCTACACCTTC,CASSTFNGYTF
-,TRBV19,TRBJ2-1,-,TGTGCCAGTAGTCCGCACGGGGGAGCAATGGCCTACAATGAGCAGTTCTTC,CASSPHGGAMAYNEQFF
few,TRBV24-1,TRBJ2-3,-,TGTGCCACCAGTGATTCCCGGGACACGGATGATACGCAGTATTTT,CATSDSRDTDDTQYF
-,TRBV4-1,TRBJ2-7,-,TGCGCCAGCAGCAGGGGGGACAGTGAGGTCTACGAGCAGTACTTC,CASSRGDSEVYEQYF
-,TRBV5-1,TRBJ1-6,-,TGCGCCAGCCCCCCAGGGTTTAGCTCCTATAATTCACCCCTCCACTTT,CASPPGFSSYNSPLHF
-,TRBV5-1,TRBJ2-5,TRBD1,TGCGCCAGCAGCTTCGGACAGGTTAGGGAAGAGACCCAGTACTTC,CASSFGQVREETQYF
-,TRBV7-3,TRBJ1-1,TRBD1,TGTGCCAGCAGCGAACAGGGGGGGCTCACTGAAGCTTTCTTT,CASSEQGGLTEAFF
-,TRBV10-2,TRBJ2-5,TRBD1,TGCGCCAGCAGTGAGTCCGGGACAGAAGAGACCCAGTACTTC,CASSESGTEETQYF
few,TRBV12-3/TRBV12-4,TRBJ2-5,-,TGTGCCAGCAGTTCGTTTGGAGAAGAGATCCAGTACTTC,CASSSFGEEIQYF
-,TRBV7-3,TRBJ2-3,-,TGTGCCAGCAGCTTAAGGGCGGGTGGAGATACGCAGTATTTT,CASSLRAGGDTQYF
-,TRBV2,TRBJ1-1,-,TGTGCCAGCAGTGGTCCGGCGGGTACTGAAGCTTTCTTT,CASSGPAGTEAFF
-,TRBV7-2,TRBJ2-1,-,TGTGCCAGCAGCTTAGGGGCGAGGAGCTACAATGAGCAGTTCTTC,CASSLGARSYNEQFF
-,TRBV18,TRBJ1-2,-,TGTGCCAGCTCATCCTTCGGTCGTCGGGACTTTTCTAACTATGGCTACACCTTC,CASSSFGRRDFSNYGYTF
-,TRBV5-1,TRBJ1-1,TRBD1,TGCGCCAGCAGCTTCGCGGGGGTGACAGGGGAGACTGAAGCTTTCTTT,CASSFAGVTGETEAFF
-,TRBV5-5,TRBJ1-5,-,TGTGCCAGCAGCCGGTCTACAAATCAGCCCCAGCATTTT,CASSRSTNQPQHF
-,TRBV7-9,TRBJ2-1,TRBD1,TGTGCCAGCGAGAGGGGGCCTGATCGGTTCTTC,CASERGPDRFF
-,TRBV18,TRBJ1-1,TRBD1,TGTGCCAGCTCAGCAAACCCCCAGGGGGCAATCACTGAAGCTTTCTTT,CASSANPQGAITEAFF
once,TRBV5-4,TRBJ1-4,-,TGTGCCAGCAGCGGGGACATAAACAATGAAAAACTGTTTTTT,CASSGDINNEKLFF
once,TRBV2,TRBJ1-2,-,TGTGCCAGCTGGGGGGCGGAGGGCTACACCTTC,CASWGAEGYTF
-,TRBV5-1,TRBJ2-1,-,TGCGCCAGCGGAGATTCGGGATCTGACAATGAGCAGTTCTTC,CASGDSGSDNEQFF
once,TRBV6-5,TRBJ2-2,-,TGTGCCAGCAGTTCCCTTAGCGGGAACACCGGGGAGCTGTTTTTT,CASSSLSGNTGELFF
-,TRBV7-5,TRBJ1-5,-,TGTGTCAGAAGCCGTGCTGGGATAGGGCAAAAAAATAGCAATCAGCCCCAGCATTTT,CVRSRAGIGQKNSNQPQHF
-,TRBV27,TRBJ2-1,-,TGTGCCAGCAGAGGTAGTGGGGCCTACAATGAGCAGTTCTTC,CASRGSGAYNEQFF
-,TRBV6-2/TRBV6-3,TRBJ2-3,-,TGTGCCAGCAGTTTGTACCAGGACCCCAAAGATACGCAGTATTTT,CASSLYQDPKDTQYF
once,TRBV20-1,TRBJ2-7,-,TGCAGTGCTAGTGGCCAGTTTTTCTACGAGCAGTACTTC,CSASGQFFYEQYF